The entry below gives a single TCR beta chain sequence along with its context. These data originate in a study of blood T cell repertoires in COVID-19. Study information: Material from acute and convalescent COVID-19 was sourced from the United States, Italy and Spain. PBMCs, B-cell-depleted T cells, or T cells provided the cDNA or gDNA that made up the material.

Per the authors' pipeline: For nucleated cells, counts were estimated from reference gene primer amplification. Assay used: immunoSEQ multiplex PCR; TCRdb lists only in-frame clones, some missing. For V, J and clone size, that table is used; D and trimming come from the DNA. The sample contains about 24,000 clones, roughly 94% of which appear only once. The CDR3 runs 17 residues. V lost 2 bases and J lost 3; bases outside the gene matches: 8. Germline values: CDR1 LGHNA, CDR2 YSLEER. The chain employs TRBV4-3 and TRBJ2-1; the match to TRBD2 covers 9 bases. Sequenced input: peripheral blood. The source of this sequence is an older man with active COVID-19. The CDR3 DNA sequence: TGCGCCAGCAGCCAAATTGGAGCGGGGGGTGGCTACAATGAGCAGTTCTTC. Translating it yields CASSQIGAGGGYNEQFF.